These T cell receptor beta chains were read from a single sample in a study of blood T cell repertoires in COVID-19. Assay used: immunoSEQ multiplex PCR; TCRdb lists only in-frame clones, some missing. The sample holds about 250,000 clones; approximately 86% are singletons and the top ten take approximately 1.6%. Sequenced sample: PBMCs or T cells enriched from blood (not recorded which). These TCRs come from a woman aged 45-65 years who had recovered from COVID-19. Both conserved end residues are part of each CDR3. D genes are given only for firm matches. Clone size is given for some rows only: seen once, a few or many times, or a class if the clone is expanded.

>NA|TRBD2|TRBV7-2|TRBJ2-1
TGTGCCAGCAGCTTAGTTCTGGTGGGGACTAGCAGGAATGAGCAGTTCTTC
CASSLVLVGTSRNEQFF
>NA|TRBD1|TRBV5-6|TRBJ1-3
TGTGCCAGCAGCGCTTTGGGACAGGGCAGTGGAAACACCATATATTTT
CASSALGQGSGNTIYF
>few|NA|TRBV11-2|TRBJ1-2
TGTGCCAGCAGTCCTAACAGGGCCCCCAACTATGGCTACACCTTC
CASSPNRAPNYGYTF
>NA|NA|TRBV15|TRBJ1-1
TGTGCCACCAGCAGAGATGGCGATAGCTTGTCTGCTTTCTTT
CATSRDGDSLSAFF
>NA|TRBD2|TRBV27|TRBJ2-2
TGTGCCAGCACCACCCTCTTTAGGCAGGGAGGGGCCACCGGGGAGCTGTTTTTT
CASTTLFRQGGATGELFF
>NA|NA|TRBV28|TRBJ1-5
TGTGCCAGCAGGGGGACATCCAATCAGCCCCAGCATTTT
CASRGTSNQPQHF
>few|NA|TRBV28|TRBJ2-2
TGTGCCAGCCTCGGGAGGAACACCGGGGAGCTGTTTTTT
CASLGRNTGELFF
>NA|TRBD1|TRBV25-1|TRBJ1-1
TGTGCCAGCAGTGAACCGACAGGGTTATCAGCTGAAGCTTTCTTT
CASSEPTGLSAEAFF
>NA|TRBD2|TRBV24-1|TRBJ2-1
TGTGCCACCAGTGATTCACTAGCGGGAGGGGAAAGCTCCTACAATGAGCAGTTCTTC
CATSDSLAGGESSYNEQFF
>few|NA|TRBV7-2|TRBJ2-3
TGTGCCAGCAGCCAGAAGGATACGCAGTATTTT
CASSQKDTQYF
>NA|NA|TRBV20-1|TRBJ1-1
TGCAGTGCTCTCATCCGGGGGGAAGCTTTCTTT
CSALIRGEAFF
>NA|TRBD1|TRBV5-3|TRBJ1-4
TGTGCCAGAAGCTTGGTAGACAGGGGAGGTGAAAAACTGTTTTTT
CARSLVDRGGEKLFF
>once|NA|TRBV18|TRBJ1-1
TGTGCCAGCTCACCACTGGACATCATGAACACTGAAGCTTTCTTT
CASSPLDIMNTEAFF
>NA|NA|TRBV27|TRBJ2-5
TGTGCCAGCAGTTTATACAACCAAGAGACCCAGTACTTC
CASSLYNQETQYF
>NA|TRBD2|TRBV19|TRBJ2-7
TGTGCCAGTAGAAGCACGCGGGAGTCCCACGAGCAGTACTTC
CASRSTRESHEQYF
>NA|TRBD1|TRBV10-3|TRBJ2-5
TGTGCCATCAGTGAGTCGGGGACAGGGGGCCGGTACCAAGAGACCCAGTACTTC
CAISESGTGGRYQETQYF
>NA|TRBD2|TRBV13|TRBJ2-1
TGTGCCAGCAGCTCCCCGCGGACTAGCGGGCGTTACAATGAGCAGTTCTTC
CASSSPRTSGRYNEQFF
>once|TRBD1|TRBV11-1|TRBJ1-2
TGTGCCAGCAGCAGGGACAGAACTAACTATGGCTACACCTTC
CASSRDRTNYGYTF
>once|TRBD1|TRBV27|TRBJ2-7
TGTGCCAGCAGTTTGAGAGGGGGCATAACCTACGAGCAGTACTTC
CASSLRGGITYEQYF
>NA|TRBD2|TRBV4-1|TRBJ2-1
TGCGCCAGCAGCCGAATTGCGGGAGTCAGTGAGCAGTTCTTC
CASSRIAGVSEQFF
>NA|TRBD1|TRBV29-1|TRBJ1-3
TGCAGCGCTGCATCGGACAGGGGAAACACCATATATTTT
CSAASDRGNTIYF
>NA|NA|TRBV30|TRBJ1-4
TGTGCCTCGGCGAGGTCCCGTAATGAAAAACTGTTTTTT
CASARSRNEKLFF
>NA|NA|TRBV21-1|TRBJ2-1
TGTGCCAGCAACGGACAGGAGTCTGATGAGCAGTTCTTC
CASNGQESDEQFF
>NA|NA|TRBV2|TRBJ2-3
TGTGCCGGGGGGTCTGTGCCAGATACGCAGTATTTT
CAGGSVPDTQYF
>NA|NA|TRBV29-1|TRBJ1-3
TGCAGCGTAATGGACAGTCCCACTGGAAACACCATATATTTT
CSVMDSPTGNTIYF
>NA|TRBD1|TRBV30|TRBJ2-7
TGTGCCTGGACCGGACAGGGATTTAATGAGCAGTACTTC
CAWTGQGFNEQYF